This T cell receptor (beta chain) stems from a study of T cell repertoires in cytomegalovirus infection. In the study overall: The authors used CMV epitopes that were HLA-C-restricted (recently identified) and HLA-B-restricted (well studied). Matching HLA type, along with CMV infection, was indicated by public TCR beta signatures. Study-wide results and caveats: People with CMV and the relevant HLA were identified by cumulative public TCR beta family frequency. Across the ex vivo response, the dominant clonotypes were HLA-C-restricted CMV-specific TCR beta clonotypes.

Using its own MiXCR run on the reads, TCRdb lists one record per CDR3 protein. The sample yields around 800,000 distinct CDR3 sequences, around a third seen once. CDR1 and CDR2 from the germline V gene are MNHEY and SVGAGI. Trimming pared 0 bases from V and 3 bases from J, leaving 6 bases between. The CDR3 is made up of 13 amino acids. In its sample, this clonotype was seen a few times. Its matching antigen is unknown. V and J are TRBV6-5 and TRBJ2-7; D not certain. The receptor's source is a human donor in good health (CMV status not recorded). Some clones in this sample may be carry-over from other donors' samples. This specimen consisted of cultured CD8+ T cells from PBMCs, obtained from culture after CMV antigen stimulation. DNA for the CDR3: TGTGCCAGCAGTTACTCGTCCGTCTACGAGCAGTACTTC. Its translation is CASSYSSVYEQYF.